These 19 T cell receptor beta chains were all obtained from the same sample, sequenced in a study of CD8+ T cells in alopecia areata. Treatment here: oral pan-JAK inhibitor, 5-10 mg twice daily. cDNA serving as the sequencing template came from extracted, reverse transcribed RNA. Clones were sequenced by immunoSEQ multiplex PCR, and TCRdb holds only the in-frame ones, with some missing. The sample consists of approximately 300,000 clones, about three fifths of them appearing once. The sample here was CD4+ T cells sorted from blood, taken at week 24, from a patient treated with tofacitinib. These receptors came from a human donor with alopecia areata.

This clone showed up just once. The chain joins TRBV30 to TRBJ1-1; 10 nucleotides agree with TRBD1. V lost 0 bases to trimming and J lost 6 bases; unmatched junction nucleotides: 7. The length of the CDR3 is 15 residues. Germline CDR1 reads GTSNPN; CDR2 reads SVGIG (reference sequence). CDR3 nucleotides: TGTGCCTGGAGTGTCCCCGGGACAGGGGTTGCTGAAGCTTTCTTT. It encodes CAWSVPGTGVAEAFF.

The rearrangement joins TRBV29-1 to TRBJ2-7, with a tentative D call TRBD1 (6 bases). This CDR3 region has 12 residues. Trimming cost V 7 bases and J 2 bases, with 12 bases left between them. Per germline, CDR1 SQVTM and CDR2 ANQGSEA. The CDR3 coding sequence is TGCAGCGGGGGGCAGCTGACCTACGAGCAGTACTTC. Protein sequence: CSGGQLTYEQYF.

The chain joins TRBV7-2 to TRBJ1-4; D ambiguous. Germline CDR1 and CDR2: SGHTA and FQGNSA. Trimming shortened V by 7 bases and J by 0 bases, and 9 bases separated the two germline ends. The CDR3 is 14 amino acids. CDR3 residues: CASKEAPTNEKLFF. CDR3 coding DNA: TGTGCCAGCAAAGAAGCTCCAACTAATGAAAAACTGTTTTTT. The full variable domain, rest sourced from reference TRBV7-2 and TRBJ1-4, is GAGVSQSPSNKVTEKGKDVELRCDPISGHTALYWYRQSLGQGLEFLIYFQGNSAPDKSGLPSDRFSAERTGGSVSTLTIQRTQQEDSAVYLCASKEAPTNEKLFFGSGTQLSVL.

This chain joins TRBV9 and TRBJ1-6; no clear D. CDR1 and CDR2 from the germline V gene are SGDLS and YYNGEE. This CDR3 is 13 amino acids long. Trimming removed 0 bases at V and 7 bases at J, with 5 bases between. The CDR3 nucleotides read TGTGCCAGCAGCGTAGAGATGAATTCACCCCTCCACTTT. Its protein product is CASSVEMNSPLHF. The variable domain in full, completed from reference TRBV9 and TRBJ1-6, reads DSGVTQTPKHLITATGQRVTLRCSPRSGDLSVYWYQQSLDQGLQFLIQYYNGEERAKGNILERFSAQQFPDLHSELNLSSLELGDSALYFCASSVEMNSPLHFGNGTRLTVT.

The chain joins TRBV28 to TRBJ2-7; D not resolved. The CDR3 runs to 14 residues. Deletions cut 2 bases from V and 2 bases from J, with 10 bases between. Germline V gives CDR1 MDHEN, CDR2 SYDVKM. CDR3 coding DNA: TGTGCCAGCAGTTTAGCAGGAAAGGCCTACGAGCAGTACTTC. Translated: CASSLAGKAYEQYF.

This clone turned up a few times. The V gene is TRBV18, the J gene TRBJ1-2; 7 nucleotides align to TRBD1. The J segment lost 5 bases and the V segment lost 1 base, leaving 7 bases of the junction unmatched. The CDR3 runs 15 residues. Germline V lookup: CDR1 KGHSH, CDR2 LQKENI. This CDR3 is CASSPLEGGEYGYTF. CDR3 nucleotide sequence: TGTGCCAGCTCACCACTTGAAGGGGGCGAGTATGGCTACACCTTC. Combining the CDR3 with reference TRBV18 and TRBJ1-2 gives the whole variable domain NAGVMQNPRHLVRRRGQEARLRCSPMKGHSHVYWYRQLPEEGLKFMVYLQKENIIDESGMPKERFSAEFPKEGPSILRIQQVVRGDSAAYFCASSPLEGGEYGYTFGSGTRLTVV.

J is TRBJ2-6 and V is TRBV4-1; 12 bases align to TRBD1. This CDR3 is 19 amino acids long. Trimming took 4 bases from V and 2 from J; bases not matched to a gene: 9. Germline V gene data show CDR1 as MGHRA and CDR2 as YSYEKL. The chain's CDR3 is CASSPRMGQGAAGANVLTF. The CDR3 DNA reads TGCGCCAGCAGCCCCCGAATGGGACAGGGGGCGGCTGGGGCCAACGTCCTGACTTTC.

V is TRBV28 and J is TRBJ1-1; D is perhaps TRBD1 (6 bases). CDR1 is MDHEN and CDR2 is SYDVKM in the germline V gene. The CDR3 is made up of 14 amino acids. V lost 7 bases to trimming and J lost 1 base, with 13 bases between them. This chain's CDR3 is CASTLGGRNTEAFF. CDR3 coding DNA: TGTGCCAGCACCCTAGGGGGGCGGAACACTGAAGCTTTCTTT.

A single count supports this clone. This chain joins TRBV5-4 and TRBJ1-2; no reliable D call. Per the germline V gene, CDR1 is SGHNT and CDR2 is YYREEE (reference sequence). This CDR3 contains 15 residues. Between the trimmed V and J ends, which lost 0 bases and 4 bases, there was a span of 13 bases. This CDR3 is CASSLEQQRAYGYTF. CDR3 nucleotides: TGTGCCAGCAGCTTGGAACAGCAACGGGCCTATGGCTACACCTTC. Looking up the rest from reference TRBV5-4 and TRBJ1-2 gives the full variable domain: ETGVTQSPTHLIKTRGQQVTLRCSSQSGHNTVSWYQQALGQGPQFIFQYYREEENGRGNFPPRFSGLQFPNYSSELNVNALELDDSALYLCASSLEQQRAYGYTFGSGTRLTVV.

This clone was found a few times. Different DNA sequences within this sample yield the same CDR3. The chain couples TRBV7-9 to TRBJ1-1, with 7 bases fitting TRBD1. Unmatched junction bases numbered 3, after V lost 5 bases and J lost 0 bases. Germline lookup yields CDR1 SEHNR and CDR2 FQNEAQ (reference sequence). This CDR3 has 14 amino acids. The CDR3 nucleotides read TGTGCCAGCAGCCTGGGACAGATGAACACTGAAGCTTTCTTT. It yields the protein CASSLGQMNTEAFF. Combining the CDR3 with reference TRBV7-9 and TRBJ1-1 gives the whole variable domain DTGVSQNPRHKITKRGQNVTFRCDPISEHNRLYWYRQTLGQGPEFLTYFQNEAQLEKSRLLSDRFSAERPKGSFSTLEIQRTEQGDSAMYLCASSLGQMNTEAFFGQGTRLTVV.

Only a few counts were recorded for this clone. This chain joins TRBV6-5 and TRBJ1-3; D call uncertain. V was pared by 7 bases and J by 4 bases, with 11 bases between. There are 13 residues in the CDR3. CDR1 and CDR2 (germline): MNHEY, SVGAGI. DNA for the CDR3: TGTGCCAGCACCCCTGATGCGGGAAACACCATATATTTT. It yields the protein CASTPDAGNTIYF.

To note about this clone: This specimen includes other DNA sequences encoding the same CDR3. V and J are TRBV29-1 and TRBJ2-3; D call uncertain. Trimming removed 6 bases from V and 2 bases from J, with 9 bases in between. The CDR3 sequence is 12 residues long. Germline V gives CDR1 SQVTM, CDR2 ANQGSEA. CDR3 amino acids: CSVRGSTDTQYF. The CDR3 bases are TGCAGCGTCCGCGGTTCCACAGATACGCAGTATTTT.

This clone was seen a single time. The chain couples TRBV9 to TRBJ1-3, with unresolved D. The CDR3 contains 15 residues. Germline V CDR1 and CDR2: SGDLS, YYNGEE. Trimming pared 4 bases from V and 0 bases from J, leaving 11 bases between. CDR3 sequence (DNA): TGTGCCAGCAGCCCTCGACTGGTCTCTGGAAACACCATATATTTT. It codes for CASSPRLVSGNTIYF.

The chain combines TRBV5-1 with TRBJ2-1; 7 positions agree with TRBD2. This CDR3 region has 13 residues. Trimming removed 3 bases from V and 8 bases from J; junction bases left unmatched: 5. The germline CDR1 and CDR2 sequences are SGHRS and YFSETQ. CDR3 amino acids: CASSYRGEDEQFF. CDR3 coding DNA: TGCGCCAGCAGCTACCGGGGGGAGGATGAGCAGTTCTTC.

In nucleotides, the CDR3 is TGTGCCAGCAGTGACGGTAGCAATCAGCCCCAGCATTTT. Translating gives CASSDGSNQPQHF. The V gene is TRBV6-6, the J gene TRBJ1-5; no definite D call. This CDR3 comprises 13 residues. Trimming left V 5 bases short and J 0 bases short, with 5 bases between. From germline, CDR1 is MNHNY and CDR2 SVGAGI (reference sequence).

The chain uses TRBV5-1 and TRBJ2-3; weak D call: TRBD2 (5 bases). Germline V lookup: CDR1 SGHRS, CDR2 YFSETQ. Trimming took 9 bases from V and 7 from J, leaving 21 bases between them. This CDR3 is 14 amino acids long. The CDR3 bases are TGCGCCACGCCATTCCCGGGCCCCGGGAATACGCAGTATTTT. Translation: CATPFPGPGNTQYF. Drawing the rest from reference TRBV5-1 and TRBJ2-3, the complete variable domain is KAGVTQTPRYLIKTRGQQVTLSCSPISGHRSVSWYQQTPGQGLQFLFEYFSETQRNKGNFPGRFSGRQFSNSRSEMNVSTLELGDSALYLCATPFPGPGNTQYFGPGTRLTVL.

In DNA form, the CDR3 reads TGTGCCAGCAGTGAAGCCCCTCTGTACGGGCCACCCCTCCACTTT. Amino acid sequence: CASSEAPLYGPPLHF. The chain is built from TRBV25-1 and TRBJ1-6; D remains unclear. Trimming took 2 bases from V and 11 from J, leaving 16 bases between them. The CDR3 covers 15 residues. Germline CDR1 MGHDK, CDR2 SYGVNS.

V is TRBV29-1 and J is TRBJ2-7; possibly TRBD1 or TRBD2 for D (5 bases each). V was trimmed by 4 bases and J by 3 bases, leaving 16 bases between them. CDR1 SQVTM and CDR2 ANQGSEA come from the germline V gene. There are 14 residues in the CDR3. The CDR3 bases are TGCAGCGTTGGGCCCCGAGGGACGGTCTACGAGCAGTACTTC. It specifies CSVGPRGTVYEQYF.

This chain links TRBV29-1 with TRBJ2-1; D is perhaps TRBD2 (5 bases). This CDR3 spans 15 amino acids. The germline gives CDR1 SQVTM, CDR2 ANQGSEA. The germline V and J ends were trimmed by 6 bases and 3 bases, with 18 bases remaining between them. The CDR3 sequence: CSVTKRPGLYNEQFF. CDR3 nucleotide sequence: TGCAGCGTGACTAAACGGCCGGGCCTCTACAATGAGCAGTTCTTC.